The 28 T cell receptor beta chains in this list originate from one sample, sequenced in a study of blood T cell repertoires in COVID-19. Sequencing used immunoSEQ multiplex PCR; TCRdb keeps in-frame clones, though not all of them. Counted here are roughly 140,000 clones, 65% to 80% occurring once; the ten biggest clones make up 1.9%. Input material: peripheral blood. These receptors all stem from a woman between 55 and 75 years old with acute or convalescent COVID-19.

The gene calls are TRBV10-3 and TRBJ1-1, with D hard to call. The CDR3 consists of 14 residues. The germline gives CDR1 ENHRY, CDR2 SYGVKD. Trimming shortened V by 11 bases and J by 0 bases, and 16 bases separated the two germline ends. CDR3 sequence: CAVAPGLLNTEAFF. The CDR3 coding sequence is TGTGCCGTCGCCCCGGGGTTATTGAACACTGAAGCTTTCTTT.

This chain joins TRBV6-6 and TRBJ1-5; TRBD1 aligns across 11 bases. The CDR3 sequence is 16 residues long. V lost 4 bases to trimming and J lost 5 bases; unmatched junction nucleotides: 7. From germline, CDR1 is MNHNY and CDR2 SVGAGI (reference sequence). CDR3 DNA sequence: TGTGCCAGCAGTTTAGGACAGGGGGCTCGTTATCAGCCCCAGCATTTT. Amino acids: CASSLGQGARYQPQHF.

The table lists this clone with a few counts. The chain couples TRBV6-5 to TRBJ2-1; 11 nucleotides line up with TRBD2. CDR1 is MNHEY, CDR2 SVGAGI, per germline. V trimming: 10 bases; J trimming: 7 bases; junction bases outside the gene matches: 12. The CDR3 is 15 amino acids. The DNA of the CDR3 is TGTGCCATCTCGCCAACTAGCGGGAGATGGAATGAGCAGTTCTTC. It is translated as CAISPTSGRWNEQFF.

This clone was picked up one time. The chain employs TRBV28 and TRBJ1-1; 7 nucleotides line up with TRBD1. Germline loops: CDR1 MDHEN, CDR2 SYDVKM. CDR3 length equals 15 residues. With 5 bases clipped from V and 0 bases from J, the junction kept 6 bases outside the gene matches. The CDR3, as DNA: TGTGCCAGCAGTAGGGACAGCACCATGAACACTGAAGCTTTCTTT. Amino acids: CASSRDSTMNTEAFF.

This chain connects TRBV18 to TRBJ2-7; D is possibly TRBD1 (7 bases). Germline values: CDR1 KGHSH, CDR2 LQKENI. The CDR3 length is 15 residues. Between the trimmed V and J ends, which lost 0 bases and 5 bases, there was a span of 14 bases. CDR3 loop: CASSPPVRGAHEQYF. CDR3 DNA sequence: TGTGCCAGCTCACCACCGGTCAGGGGGGCCCACGAGCAGTACTTC.

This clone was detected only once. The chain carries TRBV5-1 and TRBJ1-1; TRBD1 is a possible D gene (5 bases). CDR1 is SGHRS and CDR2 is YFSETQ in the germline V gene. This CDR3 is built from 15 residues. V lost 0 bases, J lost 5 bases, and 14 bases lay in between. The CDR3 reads CASSLADGGRTEAFF. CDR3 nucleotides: TGCGCCAGCAGCTTGGCGGACGGGGGGAGGACTGAAGCTTTCTTT. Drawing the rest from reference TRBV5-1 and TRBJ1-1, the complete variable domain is KAGVTQTPRYLIKTRGQQVTLSCSPISGHRSVSWYQQTPGQGLQFLFEYFSETQRNKGNFPGRFSGRQFSNSRSEMNVSTLELGDSALYLCASSLADGGRTEAFFGQGTRLTVV.

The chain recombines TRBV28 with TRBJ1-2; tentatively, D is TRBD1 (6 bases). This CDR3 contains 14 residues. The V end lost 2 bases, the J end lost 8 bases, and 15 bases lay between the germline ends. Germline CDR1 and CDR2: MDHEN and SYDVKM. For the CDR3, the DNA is TGTGCCAGCAGTTTAAGGTCCGGCGGGGGCGGCTACACCTTC. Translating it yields CASSLRSGGGGYTF.

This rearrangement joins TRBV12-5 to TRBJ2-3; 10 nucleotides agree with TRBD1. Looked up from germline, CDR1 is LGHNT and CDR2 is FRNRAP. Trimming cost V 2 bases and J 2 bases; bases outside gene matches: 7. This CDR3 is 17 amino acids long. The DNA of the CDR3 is TGTGCTAGTGGTTTGAGACCGGGACAGGGGCCCACAGATACGCAGTATTTT. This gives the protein CASGLRPGQGPTDTQYF.

The CDR3 sequence is CASSPDRRQETQYF. The DNA of the CDR3 is TGTGCCAGCAGTCCGGACAGGCGTCAAGAGACCCAGTACTTC. V gene TRBV11-2 combines with J gene TRBJ2-5; 7 bases are shared with TRBD1. There are 14 residues in the CDR3. The V and J ends lost 6 bases and 2 bases, in that order; junction bases with no gene match: 6. CDR1 and CDR2 from the germline V gene are SGHAT and FQNNGV.

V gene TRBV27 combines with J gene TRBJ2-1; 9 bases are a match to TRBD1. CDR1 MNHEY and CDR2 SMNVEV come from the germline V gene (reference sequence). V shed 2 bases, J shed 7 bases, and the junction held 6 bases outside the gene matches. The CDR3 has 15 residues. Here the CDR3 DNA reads TGTGCCAGCAGTTTAAAAGGACAGGGGTTTAATGAGCAGTTCTTC. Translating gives CASSLKGQGFNEQFF.

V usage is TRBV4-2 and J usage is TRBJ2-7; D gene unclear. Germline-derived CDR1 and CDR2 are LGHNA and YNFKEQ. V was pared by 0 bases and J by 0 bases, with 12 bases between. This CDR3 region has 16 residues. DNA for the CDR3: TGTGCCAGCAGCCAAGAAGGTGACTTCGGCTCCTACGAGCAGTACTTC. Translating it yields CASSQEGDFGSYEQYF.

The CDR3 reads CASSPKAGATYNEQFF. The CDR3 DNA follows: TGTGCCAGCTCACCCAAGGCAGGGGCTACCTACAATGAGCAGTTCTTC. V usage is TRBV18 and J usage is TRBJ2-1; D may be TRBD1 (6 bases). The germline gives CDR1 KGHSH, CDR2 LQKENI. This CDR3 region has 16 residues. Trimming removed 3 bases at V and 2 bases at J, with 14 bases between.

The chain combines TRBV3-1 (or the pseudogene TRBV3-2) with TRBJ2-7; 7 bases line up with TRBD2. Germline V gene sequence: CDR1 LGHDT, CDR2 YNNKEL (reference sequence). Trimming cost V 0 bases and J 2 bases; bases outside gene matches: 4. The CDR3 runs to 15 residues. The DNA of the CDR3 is TGTGCCAGCAGCCAAGATTGGGCGGGGGCCTACGAGCAGTACTTC. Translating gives CASSQDWAGAYEQYF.

The CDR3 sequence is CVRSLRSGIDEQFF. The CDR3 region has the DNA TGTGTCAGAAGCCTCCGGAGCGGGATCGATGAGCAGTTCTTC. The chain links TRBV7-5 to TRBJ2-1; no check of the table's D call, TRBD2, against the DNA was made. TRBV7-5 is described as a pseudogene. The CDR3 has 14 residues.

CDR3 DNA sequence: TGCGCCAGCAGCTTGGCCGGACAGACTCCTGAAGCTTTCTTT. This translates into CASSLAGQTPEAFF. The chain is built from TRBV5-1 and TRBJ1-1; TRBD1 is a possible D gene (6 bases). Between the trimmed V and J ends, which lost 0 bases and 6 bases, there was a span of 12 bases. The CDR3 covers 14 residues. Per germline, CDR1 SGHRS and CDR2 YFSETQ.

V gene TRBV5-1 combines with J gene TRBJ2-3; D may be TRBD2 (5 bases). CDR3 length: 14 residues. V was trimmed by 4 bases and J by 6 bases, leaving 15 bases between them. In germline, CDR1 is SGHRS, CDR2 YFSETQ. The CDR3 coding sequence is TGCGCCAGCAGCCCATTGAGGGCCGTGGATACGCAGTATTTT. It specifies CASSPLRAVDTQYF.

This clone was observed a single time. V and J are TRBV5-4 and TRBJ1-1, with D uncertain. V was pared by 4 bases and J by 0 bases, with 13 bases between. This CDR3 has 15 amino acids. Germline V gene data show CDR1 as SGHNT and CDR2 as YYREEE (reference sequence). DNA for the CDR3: TGTGCCAGCAGCGCCTCGGTATTAATGAACACTGAAGCTTTCTTT. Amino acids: CASSASVLMNTEAFF.

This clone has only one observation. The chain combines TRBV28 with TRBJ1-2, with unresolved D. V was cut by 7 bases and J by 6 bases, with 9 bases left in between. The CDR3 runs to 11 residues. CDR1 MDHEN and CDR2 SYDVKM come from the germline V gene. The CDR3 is CASTGYDGYTF. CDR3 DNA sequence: TGTGCCAGCACGGGGTACGATGGCTACACCTTC.

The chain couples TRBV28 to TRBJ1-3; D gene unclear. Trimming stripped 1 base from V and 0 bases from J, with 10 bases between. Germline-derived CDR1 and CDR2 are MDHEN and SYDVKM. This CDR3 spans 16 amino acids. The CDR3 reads CASSLFGRHSGNTIYF. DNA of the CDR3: TGTGCCAGCAGTTTATTCGGCAGGCACTCTGGAAACACCATATATTTT.

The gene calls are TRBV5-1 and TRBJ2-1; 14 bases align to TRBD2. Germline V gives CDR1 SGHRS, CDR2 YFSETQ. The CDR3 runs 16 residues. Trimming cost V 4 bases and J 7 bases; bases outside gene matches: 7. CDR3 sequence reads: CASSQGTSGRLNEQFF. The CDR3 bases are TGCGCCAGCAGCCAAGGGACTAGCGGGAGATTAAATGAGCAGTTCTTC.

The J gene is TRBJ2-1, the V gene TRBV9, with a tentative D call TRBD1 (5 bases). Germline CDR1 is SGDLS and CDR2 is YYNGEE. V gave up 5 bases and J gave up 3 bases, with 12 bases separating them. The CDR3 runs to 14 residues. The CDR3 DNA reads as TGTGCCAGCAGTCCTCCAGGGTTCTACAATGAGCAGTTCTTC. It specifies CASSPPGFYNEQFF.

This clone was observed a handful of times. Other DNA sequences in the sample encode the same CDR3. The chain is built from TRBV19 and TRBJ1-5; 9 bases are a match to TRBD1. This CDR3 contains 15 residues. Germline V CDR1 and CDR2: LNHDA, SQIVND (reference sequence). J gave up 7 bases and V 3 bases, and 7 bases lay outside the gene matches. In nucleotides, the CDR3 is TGTGCCAGTAGTATTCGGACAGGGGCTAGGCAGCCCCAGCATTTT. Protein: CASSIRTGARQPQHF.

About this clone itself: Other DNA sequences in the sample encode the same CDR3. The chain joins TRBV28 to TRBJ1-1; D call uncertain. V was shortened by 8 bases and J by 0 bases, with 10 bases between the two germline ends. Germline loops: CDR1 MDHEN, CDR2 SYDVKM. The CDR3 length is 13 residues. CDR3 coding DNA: TGTGCCAGCTCCCCACAGATGAACACTGAAGCTTTCTTT. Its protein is CASSPQMNTEAFF.

CDR3 amino acids: CASSSRRVNYGYTF. In nucleotides, the CDR3 is TGTGCCAGCAGCTCCCGACGGGTCAACTATGGCTACACCTTC. The chain combines TRBV6-2 or TRBV6-3 with TRBJ1-2; no clear D gene. Germline loops: CDR1 MNHEY, CDR2 SVGEGT. The CDR3 covers 14 residues. V was cut by 6 bases and J by 2 bases, with 13 bases left in between.

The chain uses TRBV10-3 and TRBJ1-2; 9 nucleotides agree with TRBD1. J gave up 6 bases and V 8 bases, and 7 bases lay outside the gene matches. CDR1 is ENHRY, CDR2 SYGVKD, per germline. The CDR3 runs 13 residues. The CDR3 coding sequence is TGTGCCATCGTTGACAGGGGGAAGGATGGCTACACCTTC. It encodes CAIVDRGKDGYTF.

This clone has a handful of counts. The CDR3 DNA reads as TGTGCCAGCAGTCCAAACAGGGTCCCCTACAATGAGCAGTTCTTC. Translated, it gives CASSPNRVPYNEQFF. The rearrangement uses TRBV28 and TRBJ2-1; D possibly corresponds to TRBD1 (6 bases). There are 15 residues in the CDR3. V dropped 5 bases and J dropped 2 bases, with 13 bases sitting between them. Germline V gene sequence: CDR1 MDHEN, CDR2 SYDVKM. The full variable domain, in which reference TRBV28 and TRBJ2-1 provide the parts outside the CDR3, is DVKVTQSSRYLVKRTGEKVFLECVQDMDHENMFWYRQDPGLGLRLIYFSYDVKMKEKGDIPEGYSVSREKKERFSLILESASTNQTSMYLCASSPNRVPYNEQFFGPGTRLTVL.

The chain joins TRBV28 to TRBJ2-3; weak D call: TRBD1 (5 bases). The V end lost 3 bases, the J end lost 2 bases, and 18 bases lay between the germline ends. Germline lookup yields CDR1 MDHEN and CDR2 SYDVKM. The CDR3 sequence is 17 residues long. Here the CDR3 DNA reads TGTGCCAGCAGTTTGTCGGGCCGGTTCAGGGACACAGATACGCAGTATTTT. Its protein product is CASSLSGRFRDTDTQYF. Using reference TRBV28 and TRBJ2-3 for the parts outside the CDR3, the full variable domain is DVKVTQSSRYLVKRTGEKVFLECVQDMDHENMFWYRQDPGLGLRLIYFSYDVKMKEKGDIPEGYSVSREKKERFSLILESASTNQTSMYLCASSLSGRFRDTDTQYFGPGTRLTVL.

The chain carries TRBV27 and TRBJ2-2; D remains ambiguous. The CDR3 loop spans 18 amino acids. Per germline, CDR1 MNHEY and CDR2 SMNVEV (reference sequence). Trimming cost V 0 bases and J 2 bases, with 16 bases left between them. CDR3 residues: CASSLSIIHLINTGELFF. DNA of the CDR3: TGTGCCAGCAGTTTATCGATAATCCACTTAATTAACACCGGGGAGCTGTTTTTT.